The 10 T cell receptor beta chains reported below all come from one sample, sequenced in a study of T cells in Graves' hyperthyroidism and ophthalmopathy. RNA transcripts gave rise to amplified TCR beta CDR3 regions. Initially, a first-round RT-PCR of the TCR CDR3 employed the HTBI primer set. TCRdb reprocessed the multiplex PCR reads via MiXCR and lists one record per CDR3 protein. Of some 500,000 distinct CDR3 sequences in the sample, about 16% were seen once. What was sequenced was blood. Source of these receptors: a woman younger than 45 with Graves' ophthalmopathy.

This rearrangement joins TRBV4-3 to TRBJ1-6; the D gene is possibly TRBD1 (5 bases). Germline V CDR1 and CDR2: LGHNA, YSLEER. V was clipped by 2 bases and J by 9 bases, with 20 bases between them. CDR3 size: 17 residues. The CDR3 is CASSQFGGELSGSPLHF. CDR3 DNA sequence: TGCGCCAGCAGCCAATTCGGAGGGGAATTATCGGGTTCACCCCTCCACTTT.

This clonotype was picked up many times. The chain combines TRBV20-1 with TRBJ2-3, with a weak D call TRBD2 (7 bases). This CDR3 comprises 15 residues. Germline V gene lookup returns CDR1 DFQATT and CDR2 SNEGSKA (reference sequence). Trimming took off 2 bases at V and 4 bases at J, with 16 bases between the two ends. The CDR3 reads CSARSGGGRADTQYF. The CDR3 region has the DNA TGCAGTGCTAGATCAGGAGGGGGGAGGGCAGATACGCAGTATTTT.

This clonotype was counted many times. This chain links TRBV18 with TRBJ2-7, with D hard to call. Germline V gene data show CDR1 as KGHSH and CDR2 as LQKENI. With 6 bases removed from V and 5 bases from J, the gap between germline ends came to 8 bases. This CDR3 spans 11 amino acids. The CDR3 region has the DNA TGTGCCAGCTCTGAGGTCCACGAGCAGTACTTC. Translated: CASSEVHEQYF.

Points on this clonotype: One junction end does not reproduce the germline sequence, and a read error may be involved. The rearrangement joins TRBV6-1 to TRBJ2-1; D possibly corresponds to TRBD1 (6 bases). CDR3 length equals 16 residues. Germline V CDR1 and CDR2: MNHNS, SASEGT. CDR3 residues: CASRPTGHRSYSEQFF. CDR3 DNA: TGTGCCAGCAGACCCACGGGACACCGCTCCTACAGTGAGCAGTTCTTC.

This clonotype was counted many times. Written as DNA, the CDR3 is TGTGCCAGCAGCTTAACGTTTGGGGACAATGAGCAGTTCTTC. It specifies CASSLTFGDNEQFF. The chain combines TRBV7-2 with TRBJ2-1; D gene uncertain. Trimming left V 2 bases short and J 5 bases short, with 10 bases between. The germline V gene encodes CDR1 SGHTA and CDR2 FQGNSA. The CDR3 covers 14 residues.

This clonotype was counted between two and nine times. The chain is built from TRBV20-1 and TRBJ1-2; 7 nucleotides match TRBD1. V shed 3 bases and J 4 bases; nucleotides not matched to a gene: 11. There are 15 residues in the CDR3. Germline CDR1 is DFQATT and CDR2 is SNEGSKA (reference sequence). The DNA for the CDR3 is TGCAGTGCTAGTAATGAAGGGGGCGGATTCTATGGCTACACCTTC. It yields the protein CSASNEGGGFYGYTF.

This clonotype occurred many times. This chain joins TRBV11-1 and TRBJ1-1; D remains ambiguous. This CDR3 region has 16 residues. Trimming shortened V by 5 bases and J by 0 bases, and 16 bases separated the two germline ends. Germline CDR1 reads SGHAT; CDR2 reads FQDESV (reference sequence). The CDR3 bases are TGTGCCAGCAGCCCGGGCGAGGAGTTCATGAACACTGAAGCTTTCTTT. Translation: CASSPGEEFMNTEAFF.

J is TRBJ2-1 and V is TRBV10-1; D not resolved. The germline V gene has CDR1 WNHNN and CDR2 SYGVQD (reference sequence). The CDR3 spans 15 residues. Deletions cut 0 bases from V and 4 bases from J, with 10 bases between. In nucleotides, the CDR3 is TGCGCCAGCAGTGAGTCGGCAGGAAGGTACAATGAGCAGTTCTTC. Translated: CASSESAGRYNEQFF.

Ten or more counts support this clonotype. The rearrangement links TRBV11-2 to TRBJ2-2; D uncertain. There are 12 residues in the CDR3. Germline CDR1 is SGHAT and CDR2 is FQNNGV. V lost 4 bases to trimming and J lost 5 bases, with 5 bases between them. The CDR3 nucleotides are TGTGCCAGCAGCTATCTTACCGGGGAGCTGTTTTTT. Translated, it gives CASSYLTGELFF.

Worth noting for this clonotype: Given a much more abundant clone one base away, this may be a read error. This rearrangement joins TRBV28 to TRBJ2-2; the D gene is possibly TRBD1 (6 bases). The CDR3 covers 16 residues. CDR1 and CDR2 from the germline V gene are MDHEN and SYDVKM. The DNA for the CDR3 is TGTGGCAGCAGTACCCCCGTTGGGGGCAGCACCGGGGAGCTGTTTTTT. Translated, it gives CGSSTPVGGSTGELFF. The variable domain in full, completed from reference TRBV28 and TRBJ2-2, reads DVKVTQSSRYLVKRTGEKVFLECVQDMDHENMFWYRQDPGLGLRLIYFSYDVKMKEKGDIPEGYSVSREKKERFSLILESASTNQTSMYLCGSSTPVGGSTGELFFGEGSRLTVL.